One sample yielded the 32 T cell receptor beta chains listed below, sequenced in a study of PD-L1 blockade in urothelial cancer. The assay was immunoSEQ multiplex PCR, and TCRdb's table has in-frame clones only and misses some. The sample includes 30,000 to 40,000 clones, about 93% of them seen just once. Here the sequenced sample was PBMCs, taken around atezolizumab (anti-PD-L1) treatment. These receptors all come from a man in his sixties or seventies with urothelial cancer.

CDR3 region: CASRTYRDRGRGYGYTF. The CDR3 DNA reads as TGTGCCAGCAGGACTTACCGGGACAGGGGGCGCGGCTATGGCTACACCTTC. This chain links TRBV28 with TRBJ1-2, with TRBD1 matching over 12 bases. The trim removed 6 bases at V and 4 bases at J, leaving 12 bases unmatched. The CDR3 consists of 17 residues. Germline values: CDR1 MDHEN, CDR2 SYDVKM.

This chain links TRBV11-2 with TRBJ2-7; 9 nucleotides agree with TRBD1. The germline CDR1 and CDR2 sequences are SGHAT and FQNNGV. V shed 8 bases and J 4 bases; nucleotides not matched to a gene: 6. CDR3 length: 13 residues. CDR3 amino acids: CASGQGIYYEQYF. The CDR3 DNA reads TGTGCCAGCGGACAGGGGATTTATTACGAGCAGTACTTC.

A remark on this clone: The same CDR3 can be traced to other DNA sequences in this sample. This sequence joins TRBV9 and TRBJ2-7, with D possibly TRBD1 on 6 matching bases. The CDR3 loop spans 14 amino acids. CDR1 SGDLS and CDR2 YYNGEE come from the germline V gene. Trimming removed 0 bases from V and 2 bases from J, with 9 bases in between. Here the CDR3 DNA reads TGTGCCAGCAGCGTAGGGCAGGGGACCTACGAGCAGTACTTC. Protein: CASSVGQGTYEQYF.

This chain uses TRBV4-2 with TRBJ1-1; TRBD1 matches at 7 bases. This CDR3 region has 17 residues. The germline V gene encodes CDR1 LGHNA and CDR2 YNFKEQ. J gave up 0 bases and V 0 bases, and 7 bases lay outside the gene matches. The CDR3 sequence: CASSQDAGGWMNTEAFF. Here the CDR3 DNA reads TGTGCCAGCAGCCAAGATGCAGGGGGATGGATGAACACTGAAGCTTTCTTT.

This chain links TRBV5-6 with TRBJ2-7, with 12 bases lining up with TRBD1. Per germline, CDR1 SGHDT and CDR2 YYEEEE. After removal of 4 bases from V and 4 bases from J, the junction contained 9 bases not matched to a gene. The CDR3 loop spans 16 amino acids. The CDR3 protein is CASSGQGGQGAYEQYF. CDR3 nucleotides: TGTGCCAGCAGCGGACAGGGGGGACAGGGGGCTTACGAGCAGTACTTC. Full variable domain (rest looked up from reference TRBV5-6 and TRBJ2-7): DAGVTQSPTHLIKTRGQQVTLRCSPKSGHDTVSWYQQALGQGPQFIFQYYEEEERQRGNFPDRFSGHQFPNYSSELNVNALLLGDSALYLCASSGQGGQGAYEQYFGPGTRLTVT.

V and J are TRBV15 and TRBJ2-1; TRBD2 aligns across 9 bases. Germline CDR1 and CDR2: LNHNV and YYDKDF (reference sequence). With 0 bases clipped from V and 2 bases from J, the junction kept 11 bases outside the gene matches. The CDR3 loop spans 19 amino acids. This CDR3 is CATSREGLASKVAYNEQFF. As DNA, the CDR3 is TGTGCCACCAGCAGAGAAGGACTAGCGAGCAAAGTAGCCTACAATGAGCAGTTCTTC. The complete variable domain, with remaining parts taken from reference TRBV15 and TRBJ2-1, reads DAMVIQNPRYQVTQFGKPVTLSCSQTLNHNVMYWYQQKSSQAPKLLFHYYDKDFNNEADTPDNFQSRRPNTSFCFLDIRSPGLGDTAMYLCATSREGLASKVAYNEQFFGPGTRLTVL.

The rearrangement uses TRBV11-2 and TRBJ2-5, with D maybe TRBD1 (5 bases). V dropped 8 bases and J dropped 2 bases, with 12 bases sitting between them. CDR3 length: 13 amino acids. Germline-derived CDR1 and CDR2 are SGHAT and FQNNGV. Here the CDR3 reads CASGSGLQETQYF. The CDR3, as DNA: TGTGCCAGCGGGTCAGGGCTTCAAGAGACCCAGTACTTC.

This chain's CDR3 is CASSDFGLRSGNTIYF. In DNA, the CDR3 is TGCGCCAGCAGTGATTTTGGACTGCGCTCTGGAAACACCATATATTTT. The chain combines TRBV10-1 with TRBJ1-3; D is undetermined. CDR1 is WNHNN, CDR2 SYGVQD, per germline (reference sequence). Trimming took off 3 bases at V and 0 bases at J, with 12 bases between the two ends. The CDR3 runs to 16 residues.

The V and J genes are TRBV6-4 and TRBJ2-1; 7 nucleotides line up with TRBD2. The CDR3 is 16 amino acids. V shed 3 bases, J shed 2 bases, and the junction held 7 bases outside the gene matches. Germline lookup yields CDR1 MRHNA and CDR2 SNTAGT. DNA for the CDR3: TGTGCCAGCAGTGAAAGGCGGGAGAGACCCTACAATGAGCAGTTCTTC. As protein: CASSERRERPYNEQFF.

The V call is TRBV9, the J call TRBJ2-1, with D perhaps matching TRBD1 (12 bases). The CDR3 loop spans 20 amino acids. In germline, CDR1 is SGDLS, CDR2 YYNGEE. With 4 bases removed from V and 9 bases from J, the gap between germline ends came to 35 bases. The CDR3 reads CASSFSRDRGPSGRPGEQFF. In nucleotides, the CDR3 is TGTGCCAGCAGCTTCTCCCGGGACAGGGGGCCTAGCGGGAGGCCGGGTGAGCAGTTCTTC.

The chain links TRBV6-1 to TRBJ1-5; the match to TRBD1 covers 7 bases. The CDR3 loop spans 14 amino acids. J lost 1 base, V lost 8 bases, and 5 bases had no gene match. Germline values: CDR1 MNHNS, CDR2 SASEGT. CDR3 loop: CASGQQGSNQPQHF. In DNA, the CDR3 is TGTGCCAGCGGACAACAGGGGAGCAATCAGCCCCAGCATTTT.

The chain joins TRBV7-9 to TRBJ2-1, with TRBD2 matching over 10 bases. The CDR3 spans 14 residues. V was clipped by 0 bases and J by 7 bases; unmatched bases: 0. CDR1 and CDR2 (germline): SEHNR, FQNEAQ (reference sequence). Here the CDR3 reads CASSLAGLANEQFF. CDR3 DNA: TGTGCCAGCAGCTTAGCGGGACTAGCGAATGAGCAGTTCTTC.

This clone rates as large. The chain joins TRBV19 to TRBJ2-1; TRBD2 matches 9 bases. Germline CDR1 reads LNHDA; CDR2 reads SQIVND (reference sequence). This CDR3 spans 15 amino acids. The ends lost 2 bases at V and 8 bases at J; junction bases unmatched: 7. CDR3 in amino acids: CASSITSGSADEQFF. The CDR3, as DNA: TGTGCCAGTAGTATAACTAGCGGGTCTGCCGATGAGCAGTTCTTC.

This sequence joins TRBV6-5 and TRBJ2-7, with D maybe TRBD1 (6 bases). Germline CDR1 and CDR2: MNHEY and SVGAGI. The length of the CDR3 is 15 residues. V lost 6 bases to trimming and J lost 6 bases, with 21 bases between them. The CDR3 coding sequence is TGTGCCAGCAGGAACCAACAGGGTGAAGGGGCCGAGCAGTACTTC. Translation gives CASRNQQGEGAEQYF.

V is TRBV11-2 and J is TRBJ2-7; 9 nucleotides align to TRBD1. V trimming: 3 bases; J trimming: 3 bases; junction bases outside the gene matches: 3. Looked up from germline, CDR1 is SGHAT and CDR2 is FQNNGV. This CDR3 has 14 amino acids. This chain's CDR3 is CASSLMTGGYEQYF. The CDR3 DNA follows: TGTGCCAGCAGCTTGATGACAGGGGGCTACGAGCAGTACTTC.

V is TRBV5-1 and J is TRBJ2-3; 12 bases are shared with TRBD2. The V gene's germline CDR1 is SGHRS and CDR2 YFSETQ. The CDR3 extends over 17 amino acids. Trimming at V came to 0 bases and at J to 5 bases, leaving 7 bases not matched to a gene. The CDR3 spells CASSLDTSGRLVDTQYF. Written as DNA, the CDR3 is TGCGCCAGCAGCTTGGATACTAGCGGGAGGTTGGTAGATACGCAGTATTTT.

This rearrangement joins TRBV27 to TRBJ1-1; D might be TRBD1 (6 bases). CDR1 is MNHEY, CDR2 SMNVEV, per germline (reference sequence). V lost 0 bases to trimming and J lost 2 bases, with 10 bases between them. CDR3 length: 15 amino acids. The CDR3 DNA sequence: TGTGCCAGCAGTTTATCGGGGGGGCTAAACACTGAAGCTTTCTTT. Residues: CASSLSGGLNTEAFF.

The V and J genes are TRBV7-9 and TRBJ2-7, with D unresolved. Trimming cost V 1 base and J 6 bases, with 10 bases left between them. The CDR3 runs 13 residues. CDR1 SEHNR and CDR2 FQNEAQ come from the germline V gene (reference sequence). CDR3 coding DNA: TGTGCCAGCAGCTTAGACAGTAGTACCGAGCAGTACTTC. Its translation is CASSLDSSTEQYF.

The chain has TRBV19 and TRBJ2-1; TRBD2 matches at 10 bases. Germline V gives CDR1 LNHDA, CDR2 SQIVND (reference sequence). This CDR3 spans 17 amino acids. Unmatched junction bases numbered 9, after V lost 7 bases and J lost 0 bases. CDR3 protein: CASKRVAGGPSYNEQFF. Here the CDR3 DNA reads TGTGCCAGTAAGAGGGTAGCGGGAGGCCCCTCCTACAATGAGCAGTTCTTC.

The CDR3 loop reads CASSEGGHGNTIYF. The DNA of the CDR3 is TGTGCCAGCAGTGAGGGAGGGCACGGAAACACCATATATTTT. The chain recombines TRBV6-1 with TRBJ1-3; unclear D gene. Germline V lookup: CDR1 MNHNS, CDR2 SASEGT. The ends were cut back, 3 bases at V and 4 bases at J, with 10 bases in the middle. There are 14 residues in the CDR3.

The genes are TRBV5-8 and TRBJ1-4; unclear D gene. V was clipped by 0 bases and J by 4 bases, with 7 bases between them. Germline V CDR1 and CDR2: SGHTS, YDEGEE. The CDR3 spans 14 residues. The CDR3 region is CASSLGRLNEKLFF. The DNA of the CDR3 is TGTGCCAGCAGCTTGGGCAGGCTTAATGAAAAACTGTTTTTT. The variable domain in full, completed from reference TRBV5-8 and TRBJ1-4, reads EAGVTQSPTHLIKTRGQQATLRCSPISGHTSVYWYQQALGLGLQFLLWYDEGEERNRGNFPPRFSGRQFPNYSSELNVNALELEDSALYLCASSLGRLNEKLFFGSGTQLSVL.

The rearrangement links TRBV18 to TRBJ1-5; 8 positions match TRBD1. The CDR3 runs to 14 residues. Unmatched junction bases numbered 6, after V lost 5 bases and J lost 6 bases. CDR1 and CDR2 (germline): KGHSH, LQKENI. For the CDR3, the DNA is TGTGCCAGCTCAGCGACAGGGGTCGGTCAGCCCCAGCATTTT. Translated, it gives CASSATGVGQPQHF. The complete variable domain, with remaining parts taken from reference TRBV18 and TRBJ1-5, reads NAGVMQNPRHLVRRRGQEARLRCSPMKGHSHVYWYRQLPEEGLKFMVYLQKENIIDESGMPKERFSAEFPKEGPSILRIQQVVRGDSAAYFCASSATGVGQPQHFGDGTRLSIL.

This sequence joins TRBV28 and TRBJ1-4; a possible D gene is TRBD1 (6 bases). CDR3 size: 16 residues. V lost 5 bases to trimming and J lost 4 bases, with 17 bases between them. Germline-derived CDR1 and CDR2 are MDHEN and SYDVKM. For the CDR3, the DNA is TGTGCCAGCAGTCCCATGACAGGTCCTATTAATGAAAAACTGTTTTTT. The encoded protein is CASSPMTGPINEKLFF.

This chain connects TRBV18 to TRBJ2-6; D not certain. This CDR3 region has 14 residues. From germline, CDR1 is KGHSH and CDR2 LQKENI. V gave up 3 bases and J gave up 2 bases, with 5 bases separating them. This chain's CDR3 is CASSPPAGANVLTF. The CDR3 DNA follows: TGTGCCAGCTCACCTCCGGCTGGGGCCAACGTCCTGACTTTC.

This clone appeared a single time. V is TRBV6-1 and J is TRBJ2-5; 9 nucleotides agree with TRBD2. Germline CDR1 MNHNS, CDR2 SASEGT. The CDR3 is 16 residues long. Trimming cost V 4 bases and J 4 bases; bases outside gene matches: 10. The CDR3 sequence: CASSVTSGSYPETQYF. The DNA for the CDR3 is TGTGCCAGCAGTGTGACTAGCGGAAGCTATCCAGAGACCCAGTACTTC.

The rearrangement joins TRBV9 to TRBJ2-3; TRBD1 agrees at 7 bases. J lost 2 bases, V lost 4 bases, and 7 bases had no gene match. The CDR3 sequence is 15 residues long. Germline loops: CDR1 SGDLS, CDR2 YYNGEE. The CDR3 is CASSPEGTATDTQYF. The CDR3 DNA sequence: TGTGCCAGCAGCCCCGAAGGGACAGCCACAGATACGCAGTATTTT.

The CDR3 protein is CASRKTGYGYTF. The CDR3 region has the DNA TGTGCCAGCAGGAAGACAGGCTATGGCTACACCTTC. The chain couples TRBV14 to TRBJ1-2; tentatively, D is TRBD1 (6 bases). The V end was cut by 6 bases, the J end by 4 bases, with 9 bases between. CDR3 length: 12 amino acids. Per the germline V gene, CDR1 is SGHDN and CDR2 is FVKESK.

The chain is built from TRBV9 and TRBJ2-1; 12 bases map to TRBD2. Per germline, CDR1 SGDLS and CDR2 YYNGEE. The CDR3 covers 18 residues. V shed 3 bases, J shed 5 bases, and the junction held 12 bases outside the gene matches. Here the CDR3 DNA reads TGTGCCAGCAGCGCTGGACTAGCGGGGCCCCCCAGACACAATGAGCAGTTCTTC. Its protein product is CASSAGLAGPPRHNEQFF.

Note on this clone: One junction end disagrees with the germline gene, perhaps due to a read error. J is TRBJ2-7 and V is TRBV4-2; TRBD2 agrees at 14 bases. Germline CDR1 LGHNA, CDR2 YNFKEQ. The CDR3 covers 17 residues. CDR3 loop: CASSQDSGLAGVYGQYF. DNA for the CDR3: TGTGCCAGCAGCCAAGATTCGGGACTAGCGGGAGTCTACGGGCAGTACTTC.

V and J are TRBV5-1 and TRBJ2-1; TRBD2 matches at 11 bases. Germline V lookup: CDR1 SGHRS, CDR2 YFSETQ. The CDR3 is 15 residues long. V lost 5 bases, J lost 3 bases, and 4 bases stayed unmatched. CDR3 DNA: TGCGCCAGCAGACCAACTAGCGGGAGCTACAATGAGCAGTTCTTC. It specifies CASRPTSGSYNEQFF.

This chain's CDR3 is CASSLAPQGAGEKLFF. In DNA form, the CDR3 reads TGCGCCAGCAGCTTGGCCCCACAGGGGGCAGGTGAAAAACTGTTTTTT. The gene calls are TRBV5-1 and TRBJ1-4; 9 positions match TRBD1. This CDR3 is 16 amino acids long. The junction had 7 bases not matched to a gene; V was cut back by 0 bases and J by 7 bases. The germline gives CDR1 SGHRS, CDR2 YFSETQ.

This chain links TRBV18 with TRBJ2-7; 8 bases fit TRBD1. After removal of 6 bases from V and 2 bases from J, the junction contained 9 bases not matched to a gene. The germline gives CDR1 KGHSH, CDR2 LQKENI. This CDR3 is 15 amino acids long. The CDR3 bases are TGTGCCAGCTCCCGACAGGGGAGAGATACCTACGAGCAGTACTTC. Amino acid sequence: CASSRQGRDTYEQYF.